This is a list of T cell receptor beta chains from one sample in a study of blood T cells in healthy people across ages. TCRdb re-called the 5' RACE reads with MiXCR, one entry per CDR3 protein. The sample records more than 1,000,000 distinct CDR3 sequences, under 30% being singletons. The sample also formed part of further work on T cells of mothers and their children.

The sample taken for sequencing was blood. All receptors come from a girl under 10 years old in good health. Each CDR3 is given with its conserved first and last residue. Rows may omit the clone size; those that give it use once, few, many or a size class.

CDR3aa: CASSLSAGRLAVDNEQFF; abundance: .; v_gene: TRBV27; j_gene: TRBJ2-1
CDR3aa: CASSIGGTQTQYF; abundance: .; v_gene: TRBV5-1; j_gene: .
CDR3aa: CASSLSGVSYNEQFF; abundance: few; v_gene: TRBV7-2; j_gene: TRBJ2-1
CDR3aa: CASSHTRNTEAFF; abundance: .; v_gene: TRBV13; j_gene: TRBJ1-1
CDR3aa: CASSYLSQGLPEAFF; abundance: .; v_gene: TRBV6-6; j_gene: TRBJ1-1
CDR3aa: CASSQVPKGNTEAFF; abundance: .; v_gene: TRBV4-1; j_gene: TRBJ1-1
CDR3aa: CASSSSVGQMNEKLFF; abundance: few; v_gene: TRBV11-2; j_gene: TRBJ1-4
CDR3aa: CASSLEYDRGNQPQHF; abundance: few; v_gene: TRBV7-8; j_gene: TRBJ1-5
CDR3aa: CSVERAGETQYF; abundance: .; v_gene: TRBV29-1; j_gene: TRBJ2-5
CDR3aa: CASSLRQSENTEAFF; abundance: .; v_gene: TRBV7-9; j_gene: TRBJ1-1
CDR3aa: CSASQRGIAEGPWELYNEQFF; abundance: .; v_gene: TRBV20-1; j_gene: TRBJ2-1
CDR3aa: CSIQDREENGYTF; abundance: few; v_gene: TRBV29-1; j_gene: TRBJ1-2
CDR3aa: CASSRGGASTEAFF; abundance: few; v_gene: TRBV7-2; j_gene: TRBJ1-1
CDR3aa: CASSWGKNYEQYF; abundance: few; v_gene: TRBV27; j_gene: TRBJ2-7
CDR3aa: CASSVASILADTQYF; abundance: .; v_gene: TRBV25-1; j_gene: TRBJ2-3
CDR3aa: CAIPGTVNYGYTF; abundance: .; v_gene: TRBV2; j_gene: TRBJ1-2
CDR3aa: CASSLSGLYQETQYF; abundance: .; v_gene: TRBV7-2; j_gene: TRBJ2-5
CDR3aa: CSARDWAVSGLTETQYF; abundance: few; v_gene: TRBV20-1; j_gene: TRBJ2-5
CDR3aa: CASSALAGESYEQYF; abundance: .; v_gene: TRBV6-1; j_gene: TRBJ2-7
CDR3aa: CASSLEGLARSSYEQYF; abundance: .; v_gene: TRBV5-1; j_gene: .
CDR3aa: CSARADNTGTQYF; abundance: few; v_gene: TRBV20-1; j_gene: TRBJ2-3
CDR3aa: CASSPVSAGPSYEQYF; abundance: once; v_gene: TRBV7-2; j_gene: TRBJ2-7
CDR3aa: CARGFDSGANVLTF; abundance: few; v_gene: TRBV2; j_gene: TRBJ2-6
CDR3aa: CASSHRRAGDRYNEQFF; abundance: few; v_gene: TRBV4-2; j_gene: .
CDR3aa: CATSAGTHWTGELFF; abundance: .; v_gene: TRBV15; j_gene: TRBJ2-2
CDR3aa: CASSLHGGGSYNEQFF; abundance: .; v_gene: TRBV11-2; j_gene: TRBJ2-1
CDR3aa: CASSPTGGAKTEQYF; abundance: .; v_gene: TRBV9; j_gene: TRBJ2-7
CDR3aa: CASSFPGRYSTDTQYF; abundance: .; v_gene: TRBV12-3/TRBV12-4; j_gene: TRBJ2-3
CDR3aa: CASSVTGGGEEYF; abundance: few; v_gene: TRBV7-9; j_gene: TRBJ2-3
CDR3aa: CSARLNEKLFF; abundance: .; v_gene: TRBV20-1; j_gene: TRBJ1-4
CDR3aa: CASSQPISGTAYGYTF; abundance: .; v_gene: TRBV4-1; j_gene: TRBJ1-2
CDR3aa: CASSTTGGTGANVLTF; abundance: .; v_gene: TRBV11-2; j_gene: TRBJ2-6
CDR3aa: CASSYSAPYEQYF; abundance: few; v_gene: TRBV6-2/TRBV6-3; j_gene: TRBJ2-7
CDR3aa: CASSGSQDTQYF; abundance: .; v_gene: TRBV9; j_gene: TRBJ2-3
CDR3aa: CASSLSQGGEKETQYF; abundance: .; v_gene: TRBV13; j_gene: TRBJ2-5
CDR3aa: CASSSTGTSGRSHPGELFF; abundance: .; v_gene: TRBV7-3; j_gene: TRBJ2-2
CDR3aa: CASSPAGGQPQHF; abundance: .; v_gene: TRBV28; j_gene: TRBJ1-5
CDR3aa: CASSYTRQGYNEKLFF; abundance: few; v_gene: TRBV12-3/TRBV12-4; j_gene: TRBJ1-4
CDR3aa: CSAQTGRVEYNSPLHF; abundance: few; v_gene: TRBV20-1; j_gene: TRBJ1-6
CDR3aa: CASRSGLDNYTF; abundance: few; v_gene: TRBV6-6; j_gene: TRBJ1-2
CDR3aa: CSAPRPPGETQYF; abundance: few; v_gene: TRBV20-1; j_gene: .
CDR3aa: CASSFVRVNEQFF; abundance: .; v_gene: TRBV7-2; j_gene: TRBJ2-1
CDR3aa: CASRGRGLTEVADTQYF; abundance: few; v_gene: TRBV2; j_gene: TRBJ2-3
CDR3aa: CASSYSVAGAETQYF; abundance: few; v_gene: TRBV6-7; j_gene: TRBJ2-5
CDR3aa: CASSRIDTQYF; abundance: many; v_gene: TRBV5-6; j_gene: TRBJ2-3
CDR3aa: CASSLAIDGAGGYTF; abundance: once; v_gene: TRBV12-3/TRBV12-4; j_gene: TRBJ1-2
CDR3aa: CASSPSPLIAGNTIYF; abundance: few; v_gene: TRBV7-2; j_gene: TRBJ1-3
CDR3aa: CTSSTGQGVYEQYF; abundance: few; v_gene: TRBV7-7; j_gene: TRBJ2-7
CDR3aa: CASSLAGARSYEQYF; abundance: .; v_gene: TRBV7-2; j_gene: TRBJ2-7